This T cell receptor beta chain was sequenced for a study of blood T cells in healthy people across ages. Each donor's blood draw was 8.5 to 10 milliliters of peripheral blood. Primers used in a second PCR of about 6 to 11 cycles were a sample-barcoded 5' primer and a J-beta primer mix. Carrying 12 random nucleotides, a template-switch adaptor labeled each individual cDNA molecule. TCRdb re-derived calls from the 5' RACE reads in MiXCR, one entry per CDR3 protein. The sample carries over 1,500,000 distinct CDR3 sequences, around 50% recorded once. A few counts support this clonotype. V shed 2 bases and J 8 bases; nucleotides not matched to a gene: 9. Germline V CDR1 and CDR2: SEHNR, FQNEAQ (reference sequence). The CDR3 is 15 amino acids.

Material for sequencing was blood. This TCR derives from a middle-aged woman in good health. The chain recombines TRBV7-9 with TRBJ1-2; TRBD1 matches at 9 bases. CDR3 coding DNA: TGTGCCAGCAGCTTAAGAACAGGGGGCGGCAGAGGCTACACCTTC. Translating gives CASSLRTGGGRGYTF.